The 21 T cell receptor beta chains presented below share a single source sample, sequenced in a study of blood T cell repertoires in COVID-19. Libraries were prepared by immunoSEQ multiplex PCR; TCRdb keeps only in-frame clonotypes and omits some of them. The table includes around 270,000 clones, 85% to 90% detected once. The sequenced material came from peripheral blood. The receptors were gathered from a man in his forties or fifties with acute or convalescent COVID-19.

V usage is TRBV15 and J usage is TRBJ1-2, with D tentatively TRBD1 (5 bases). CDR3 length: 17 residues. Germline CDR1 and CDR2: LNHNV and YYDKDF (reference sequence). The V and J ends lost 3 bases and 1 base respectively, with 18 bases between them. Written as DNA, the CDR3 is TGTGCCACCAGCAGGGGCGGTGAAGCAGGGATTAACTATGGCTACACCTTC. Protein sequence: CATSRGGEAGINYGYTF.

The gene calls are TRBV5-1 and TRBJ2-1; TRBD1 matches at 10 bases. Germline trimming cut 4 bases from V and 0 bases from J; bases unmatched to any gene: 7. The germline gives CDR1 SGHRS, CDR2 YFSETQ. This CDR3 region has 17 residues. CDR3: CASSPRDRGSSYNEQFF. Written as DNA, the CDR3 is TGCGCCAGCAGCCCGCGGGACAGGGGAAGCTCCTACAATGAGCAGTTCTTC.

This rearrangement joins TRBV19 to TRBJ1-2; TRBD1 agrees at 12 bases. Losses at the gene ends were 11 bases for V and 2 bases for J; bases not matched to a gene: 3. In germline, CDR1 is LNHDA, CDR2 SQIVND (reference sequence). The CDR3 loop spans 13 amino acids. CDR3 protein: CAGTGGNNYGYTF. The DNA of the CDR3 is TGTGCCGGGACAGGGGGCAACAACTATGGCTACACCTTC.

This chain joins TRBV5-1 and TRBJ2-2; 10 bases line up with TRBD2. Germline CDR1 and CDR2: SGHRS and YFSETQ. The junction had 10 bases not matched to a gene; V was cut back by 7 bases and J by 7 bases. The CDR3 runs to 15 residues. CDR3 sequence (DNA): TGCGCCAGCGCCGGCCTAGCGGGGGCCGGCGGGGAGCTGTTTTTT. It specifies CASAGLAGAGGELFF.

V gene TRBV12-3 or TRBV12-4 combines with J gene TRBJ1-2; 8 nucleotides align to TRBD1. The CDR3 is 13 amino acids. Trimming at V came to 3 bases and at J to 6 bases, leaving 3 bases not matched to a gene. CDR3 nucleotide sequence: TGTGCCAGCAGTTTGACAGGGGTGAATGGCTACACCTTC. Its protein is CASSLTGVNGYTF.

The chain employs TRBV9 and TRBJ2-2, with D maybe TRBD1 (6 bases). V was trimmed by 7 bases and J by 0 bases, leaving 10 bases between them. The CDR3 spans 14 residues. CDR1 SGDLS and CDR2 YYNGEE come from the germline V gene. CDR3 DNA sequence: TGTGCCAGCGGGGGCCTATCGAACACCGGGGAGCTGTTTTTT. Protein sequence: CASGGLSNTGELFF. The whole variable domain, filled in from reference TRBV9 and TRBJ2-2, reads DSGVTQTPKHLITATGQRVTLRCSPRSGDLSVYWYQQSLDQGLQFLIQYYNGEERAKGNILERFSAQQFPDLHSELNLSSLELGDSALYFCASGGLSNTGELFFGEGSRLTVL.

This clone was counted once. The CDR3 DNA is TGTGCCAGCACCCTGACAGGGGTGACCGGGGAGCTGTTTTTT. Translated, it gives CASTLTGVTGELFF. The chain combines TRBV6-5 with TRBJ2-2, with 8 bases fitting TRBD1. This CDR3 contains 14 residues. J lost 5 bases, V lost 7 bases, and 6 bases had no gene match. Germline V lookup: CDR1 MNHEY, CDR2 SVGAGI.

V usage is TRBV27 and J usage is TRBJ1-5; possible D gene TRBD1, 5 bases. The CDR3 is 13 amino acids. V was shortened by 8 bases and J by 7 bases, with 15 bases between the two germline ends. CDR1 and CDR2 (germline): MNHEY, SMNVEV (reference sequence). CDR3 in DNA: TGTGCCAGCGGACCTTGGGGGGACCAGCCCCAGCATTTT. Protein product: CASGPWGDQPQHF.

The chain carries TRBV11-2 and TRBJ2-7; 8 nucleotides align to TRBD1. V shed 5 bases, J shed 2 bases, and the junction held 5 bases outside the gene matches. This CDR3 is built from 14 residues. Per the germline V gene, CDR1 is SGHAT and CDR2 is FQNNGV. DNA for the CDR3: TGTGCCAGCAGCCAAAGACAGGGGACCTACGAGCAGTACTTC. Its translation: CASSQRQGTYEQYF.

The chain carries TRBV2 and TRBJ2-7; 7 nucleotides match TRBD1. The germline gives CDR1 SNHLY, CDR2 FYNNEI. J was trimmed by 2 bases and V by 11 bases; bases with no gene match: 15. The length of the CDR3 is 15 residues. The CDR3 loop reads CACQLQGKSPYEQYF. In nucleotides, the CDR3 is TGTGCCTGCCAATTACAGGGGAAATCCCCCTACGAGCAGTACTTC. Combining the CDR3 with reference TRBV2 and TRBJ2-7 gives the whole variable domain EPEVTQTPSHQVTQMGQEVILRCVPISNHLYFYWYRQILGQKVEFLVSFYNNEISEKSEIFDDQFSVERPDGSNFTLKIRSTKLEDSAMYFCACQLQGKSPYEQYFGPGTRLTVT.

The chain carries TRBV9 and TRBJ2-4; 8 nucleotides line up with TRBD2. CDR1 and CDR2 (germline): SGDLS, YYNGEE. Losses at the gene ends were 3 bases for V and 0 bases for J; bases not matched to a gene: 8. The CDR3 length is 17 residues. The CDR3 DNA is TGTGCCAGCAGCGGCGAAGCGGGGGCCGGAGCCAAAAACATTCAGTACTTC. This codes for CASSGEAGAGAKNIQYF.

This chain joins TRBV5-1 and TRBJ1-2, with no clear D. Germline V gene sequence: CDR1 SGHRS, CDR2 YFSETQ. Between the trimmed V and J ends, which lost 0 bases and 4 bases, there was a span of 13 bases. This CDR3 comprises 15 residues. The CDR3 sequence is CASSLGHQLGYGYTF. DNA of the CDR3: TGCGCCAGCAGCTTGGGCCATCAGCTAGGCTATGGCTACACCTTC.

The chain links TRBV13 to TRBJ1-6, with TRBD1 as a possible D gene (5 bases). The CDR3 consists of 17 residues. Germline CDR1 is PRHDT and CDR2 is FYEKMQ (reference sequence). Trimming shortened V by 0 bases and J by 0 bases, and 9 bases separated the two germline ends. CDR3 protein: CASSLGPGGSYNSPLHF. The CDR3 DNA reads as TGTGCCAGCAGCTTAGGCCCGGGGGGCTCCTATAATTCACCCCTCCACTTT.

The V and J genes are TRBV19 and TRBJ1-1, with 10 bases that match TRBD1. CDR3 length: 14 amino acids. Germline V gives CDR1 LNHDA, CDR2 SQIVND (reference sequence). V lost 8 bases to trimming and J lost 6 bases; unmatched junction nucleotides: 9. The CDR3 nucleotides are TGTGCCAGTCGTGACAGGGGGCTTCGTGCTGAAGCTTTCTTT. Protein product: CASRDRGLRAEAFF. The variable domain in full, with the rest retrieved from reference TRBV19 and TRBJ1-1, is DGGITQSPKYLFRKEGQNVTLSCEQNLNHDAMYWYRQDPGQGLRLIYYSQIVNDFQKGDIAEGYSVSREKKESFPLTVTSAQKNPTAFYLCASRDRGLRAEAFFGQGTRLTVV.

CDR3 nucleotides: TGTGCCAGCAGCCTATATGCCGGGACAGGGGGCGCATCCTATAATTCACCCCTCCACTTT. It is translated as CASSLYAGTGGASYNSPLHF. The V and J genes are TRBV27 and TRBJ1-6, with 12 bases lining up with TRBD1. The junction had 13 bases not matched to a gene; V was cut back by 6 bases and J by 1 base. Germline values: CDR1 MNHEY, CDR2 SMNVEV (reference sequence). The CDR3 covers 20 residues.

This clone was recorded once. This chain connects TRBV30 to TRBJ1-5; D is undetermined. V lost 0 bases, J lost 4 bases, and 7 bases lay in between. The germline V gene encodes CDR1 GTSNPN and CDR2 SVGIG (reference sequence). The CDR3 consists of 13 residues. CDR3: CAWSVNGNQPQHF. The CDR3 DNA reads TGTGCCTGGAGTGTAAACGGGAATCAGCCCCAGCATTTT.

The gene calls are TRBV24-1 and TRBJ2-5; 8 nucleotides agree with TRBD1. The germline V gene encodes CDR1 KGHDR and CDR2 SFDVKD. V was clipped by 2 bases and J by 5 bases; unmatched bases: 6. The CDR3 has 15 residues. The CDR3 region is CATSDSQGEGETQYF. The CDR3 nucleotides read TGTGCCACCAGTGATTCACAGGGGGAAGGGGAGACCCAGTACTTC.

The table lists this clone with a count of one. The rearrangement links TRBV7-2 to TRBJ2-7; 7 bases align to TRBD2. From germline, CDR1 is SGHTA and CDR2 FQGNSA. The V and J ends lost 2 bases and 7 bases, in that order; junction bases with no gene match: 11. The CDR3 loop spans 15 amino acids. This CDR3 reads CASSLKRGHAEEQYF. The CDR3 DNA reads TGTGCCAGCAGCTTAAAGCGGGGCCACGCCGAGGAGCAGTACTTC.

The genes are TRBV29-1 and TRBJ1-4, with 9 bases matching TRBD1. Germline loops: CDR1 SQVTM, CDR2 ANQGSEA. The CDR3 is made up of 13 amino acids. Trimming took 6 bases from V and 8 from J; bases not matched to a gene: 7. The CDR3 loop is CSVGQGNREKLFF. CDR3 nucleotide sequence: TGCAGCGTCGGACAGGGGAATCGAGAAAAACTGTTTTTT. The full variable domain, in which reference TRBV29-1 and TRBJ1-4 provide the parts outside the CDR3, is SAVISQKPSRDICQRGTSLTIQCQVDSQVTMMFWYRQQPGQSLTLIATANQGSEATYESGFVIDKFPISRPNLTFSTLTVSNMSPEDSSIYLCSVGQGNREKLFFGSGTQLSVL.

The chain carries TRBV4-2 and TRBJ2-7; the D gene is possibly TRBD1 (5 bases). Germline CDR1 is LGHNA and CDR2 is YNFKEQ. The CDR3 runs 14 residues. V lost 3 bases and J 3 bases, leaving 12 bases between the germline ends. The CDR3 loop is CASSQDITFYEQYF. The CDR3 DNA reads as TGTGCCAGCAGCCAGGACATCACATTCTACGAGCAGTACTTC.

This chain uses TRBV5-5 with TRBJ1-1; the D gene is possibly TRBD1 (6 bases). Trimming took off 2 bases at V and 3 bases at J, with 14 bases between the two ends. Germline lookup yields CDR1 SGHKS and CDR2 YYEKEE (reference sequence). The CDR3 totals 15 residues. The CDR3: CASSFTQGADTEAFF. Here the CDR3 DNA reads TGTGCCAGCAGCTTTACACAGGGCGCCGACACTGAAGCTTTCTTT.